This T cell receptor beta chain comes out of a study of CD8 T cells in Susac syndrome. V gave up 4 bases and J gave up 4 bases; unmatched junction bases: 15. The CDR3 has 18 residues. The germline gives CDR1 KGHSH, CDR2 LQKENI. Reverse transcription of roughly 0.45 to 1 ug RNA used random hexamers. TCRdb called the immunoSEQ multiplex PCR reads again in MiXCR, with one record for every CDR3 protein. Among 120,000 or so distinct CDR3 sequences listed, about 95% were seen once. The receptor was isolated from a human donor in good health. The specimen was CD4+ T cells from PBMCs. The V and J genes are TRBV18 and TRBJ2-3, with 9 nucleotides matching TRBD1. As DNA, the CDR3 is TGTGCCAGCTCACGAAGAGGTACGGGACAGGGCTCCTCAGATACGCAGTATTTT. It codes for CASSRRGTGQGSSDTQYF. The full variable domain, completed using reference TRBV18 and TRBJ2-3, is NAGVMQNPRHLVRRRGQEARLRCSPMKGHSHVYWYRQLPEEGLKFMVYLQKENIIDESGMPKERFSAEFPKEGPSILRIQQVVRGDSAAYFCASSRRGTGQGSSDTQYFGPGTRLTVL.